The T cell receptor beta chain described here comes from a study of T-cell memory formation after mild COVID-19. Study-level points and caveats: Clones contracting over day 15 to 85 were CD4/CD8 balanced, with later expanders leaning CD4+.

TCRdb itself ran the 5' RACE reads through MiXCR, one entry per CDR3 protein. The sample lists roughly 300,000 distinct CDR3 sequences; about an eighth were seen once. Points on this clonotype: Antigen specificity is unknown.

CDR3 size: 13 residues. Trimming pared 1 base from V and 7 bases from J, leaving 8 bases between. Germline assignment: CDR1 SGHVS and CDR2 FNYEAQ. This TCR came from a man aged 18 to 30 who had mild COVID-19 (a few samples of this study predate the infection). Cell type and time point are not known. This chain connects TRBV7-6 to TRBJ2-1; D unresolved. Input material: PBMCs or a T cell subset sorted from them (not recorded which). The CDR3 protein is CASSLGQQNEQFF. The CDR3 nucleotides read TGTGCCAGCAGCTTAGGGCAGCAGAATGAGCAGTTCTTC.